This section outlines one T cell receptor beta chain sequence together with its context. The data originate from a study of blood T cell repertoires in COVID-19. Clones were sequenced by immunoSEQ multiplex PCR, and TCRdb holds only the in-frame ones, with some missing. The sample carries about 270,000 clones, around 90% recorded once. Germline CDR1 reads SGHTS; CDR2 reads YDEGEE. The CDR3 runs 14 residues. V was clipped by 0 bases and J by 4 bases, with 10 bases between them. The receptor was derived from a woman aged 45-59 years who had recovered from COVID-19. The chain has TRBV5-8 and TRBJ1-2; D call uncertain. Specimen: PBMCs or T cells enriched from blood (not recorded which). The CDR3 reads CASSLAMAAYGYTF. The CDR3 DNA sequence: TGTGCCAGCAGCTTGGCCATGGCGGCCTATGGCTACACCTTC.